Listed below are T cell receptor beta chains from one sample, sequenced in a study of T cell changes during pregnancy in multiple sclerosis. Method: immunoSEQ multiplex PCR; TCRdb's copy keeps in-frame clones and lacks some. The repertoire holds 40,000 to 60,000 clones, with just under 95% as singletons. Sequences were derived from CD8+ T cells from peripheral blood mononuclear cells, sampled in the first trimester of pregnancy. The receptors here all came from a female donor with multiple sclerosis, enrolled in a pregnancy study. CDR3s include the opening cysteine and the closing phenylalanine or tryptophan. A D gene is named only where the DNA matches it firmly. A clone size is listed for some rows: how often the clone was seen (once, few, many), or a class if it is expanded.

J	D	V	length	size	CDR3	DNA
TRBJ2-7	.	TRBV7-6	13	.	CASSLGQGPEQYF	TGTGCCAGCAGCTTAGGCCAGGGCCCGGAGCAGTACTTC
TRBJ2-1	.	TRBV5-1	16	once	CASRDWGPKLDGEQFF	TGCGCCAGCCGTGATTGGGGGCCAAAACTCGATGGTGAGCAGTTCTTC
TRBJ1-2	TRBD1	TRBV10-3	14	.	CAISESTGDRRYTF	TGTGCCATCAGTGAGTCGACGGGGGACAGGCGCTACACCTTC
TRBJ1-2	TRBD1	TRBV28	18	.	CASSLYIYTGTAVYGYTF	TGTGCCAGCAGTTTATATATTTACACCGGGACAGCCGTCTATGGCTACACCTTC
TRBJ1-1	TRBD1	TRBV5-6	14	.	CASRLGTGATEAFF	TGTGCCAGCAGACTTGGGACAGGGGCCACTGAAGCTTTCTTT
TRBJ1-5	.	TRBV28	15	.	CAGGGAYKGNQPQHF	TGTGCCGGCGGGGGCGCGTACAAAGGCAATCAGCCCCAGCATTTT
TRBJ2-5	.	TRBV5-5	13	.	CASSLGLAETQYF	TGTGCCAGCAGCTTGGGGCTAGCGGAGACCCAGTACTTC
TRBJ2-1	TRBD1	TRBV6-5	15	.	CASSYGQGAYNEQFF	TGTGCCAGCAGTTACGGTCAGGGGGCCTACAATGAGCAGTTCTTC
TRBJ1-2	TRBD1	TRBV4-1	15	.	CASSPRTGSNYGYTF	TGCGCCAGCAGCCCCCGGACAGGTTCTAACTATGGCTACACCTTC
TRBJ2-1	TRBD2	TRBV19	15	.	CASSMGLAGLNEQFF	TGTGCCAGTAGTATGGGACTAGCGGGATTAAATGAGCAGTTCTTC
TRBJ1-4	.	TRBV15	15	.	CATSRERDMGKKLFF	TGTGCCACCAGCAGAGAAAGGGACATGGGGAAAAAACTGTTTTTT
TRBJ2-7	.	TRBV6-1	15	.	CASGMGAGVPYEQYF	TGTGCCAGCGGGATGGGGGCAGGAGTCCCCTACGAGCAGTACTTC
TRBJ2-7	TRBD2	TRBV7-9	17	.	CASSDGTSGYSSYEQYF	TGTGCCAGCAGCGACGGGACTAGCGGGTATAGCTCCTACGAGCAGTACTTC
TRBJ1-2	.	TRBV2	11	.	CASSGGYGYTF	TGTGCCAGCAGTGGAGGCTATGGCTACACCTTC
TRBJ2-1	TRBD2	TRBV27	17	.	CASSARLAGVSYNEQFF	TGTGCCAGCAGTGCCAGACTAGCGGGAGTGTCCTACAATGAGCAGTTCTTC
TRBJ2-5	.	TRBV4-3	14	many	CASSQDRLRETQYF	TGCGCCAGCAGCCAAGACAGGTTAAGAGAGACCCAGTACTTC
TRBJ2-1	.	TRBV28	15	.	CASSWGGSSYNEQFF	TGTGCCAGCAGTTGGGGGGGCAGCTCCTACAATGAGCAGTTCTTC
TRBJ1-1	TRBD1	TRBV9	15	.	CASSGTGVARTEAFF	TGTGCCAGCAGCGGGACAGGGGTAGCGAGGACTGAAGCTTTCTTT
TRBJ2-3	.	TRBV29-1	15	.	CSVEGEATSTDTQYF	TGCAGCGTTGAAGGAGAAGCAACTAGCACAGATACGCAGTATTTT
TRBJ2-5	TRBD2	TRBV7-7	19	.	CASSLRLAGDEEQWETQYF	TGTGCCAGCAGCTTACGCCTAGCGGGAGACGAGGAGCAATGGGAGACCCAGTACTTC
TRBJ2-4	.	TRBV27	16	once	CASSLEARLAKNIQYF	TGTGCCAGCAGTTTAGAAGCGCGGCTAGCCAAAAACATTCAGTACTTC
TRBJ1-3	.	TRBV28	12	.	CASASTGNTIYF	TGTGCCAGCGCCTCAACAGGAAACACCATATATTTT
TRBJ2-1	.	TRBV5-6	14	once	CASSLAGNRDEQFF	TGTGCCAGCAGCTTGGCAGGGAACAGGGATGAGCAGTTCTTC
TRBJ2-7	.	TRBV28	14	.	CASSKQGSSYEQYF	TGTGCCAGCAGCAAACAGGGTAGCTCCTACGAGCAGTACTTC
TRBJ2-7	TRBD1	TRBV5-1	15	.	CASSWGTGRVYEQYF	TGCGCCAGCAGCTGGGGGACAGGGAGGGTCTACGAGCAGTACTTC
TRBJ2-1	TRBD1	TRBV19	14	.	CASRFTGAYNEQFF	TGTGCCAGTCGGTTCACAGGGGCCTACAATGAGCAGTTCTTC
TRBJ2-7	TRBD1	TRBV27	13	.	CAIRTGDLYEQYF	TGTGCCATCAGGACAGGGGATTTATACGAGCAGTACTTC
TRBJ1-1	.	TRBV28	17	.	CASSLGGLGLRDTEAFF	TGTGCCAGCAGTTTGGGAGGGTTGGGTCTGAGAGACACTGAAGCTTTCTTT
TRBJ2-7	.	TRBV9	14	.	CASSVALNSYEQYF	TGTGCCAGCAGCGTAGCCCTTAACTCCTACGAGCAGTACTTC
TRBJ2-1	.	TRBV4-1	15	.	CASSHSTGAGDEQFF	TGCGCCAGCAGCCATTCTACGGGAGCGGGCGATGAGCAGTTCTTC
TRBJ2-7	TRBD1	TRBV27	15	.	CASRTRDRRSHEQYF	TGTGCCAGCAGGACTCGGGACAGAAGAAGCCACGAGCAGTACTTC
TRBJ1-5	.	TRBV30	11	.	CAWSGAGPQHF	TGTGCCTGGAGTGGAGCGGGGCCCCAGCATTTT
TRBJ1-2	TRBD1	TRBV7-9	16	.	CASSLSPGTGQEGYTF	TGTGCCAGCAGCTTAAGCCCAGGGACAGGGCAGGAAGGCTACACCTTC
TRBJ2-1	TRBD1	TRBV14	16	.	CASSQSPGQGFDEQFF	TGTGCCAGCAGCCAATCACCGGGACAGGGTTTCGATGAGCAGTTCTTC
TRBJ2-1	.	TRBV4-1	16	.	CASSQEGNLVGDEQFF	TGCGCCAGCAGCCAAGAAGGTAACCTAGTTGGCGATGAGCAGTTCTTC
TRBJ2-1	.	TRBV10-2	14	.	CASSEPPNYNEQFF	TGCGCCAGCAGTGAGCCCCCTAACTACAATGAGCAGTTCTTC
TRBJ1-4	TRBD1	TRBV15	15	.	CATSRSRGANEKLFF	TGTGCCACCAGCAGATCCAGGGGGGCAAATGAAAAACTGTTTTTT